This T cell receptor beta chain was observed in a study of cytomegalovirus exposure and HLA in healthy donors. V shed 4 bases, J shed 4 bases, and the junction held 6 bases outside the gene matches. The CDR3 runs to 14 residues. Germline V lookup: CDR1 SGHRS, CDR2 YFSETQ. The table came from immunoSEQ multiplex PCR; TCRdb's copy has only in-frame clones and leaves some out. The sample lists a few hundred thousand clones, more than 75% occurring once. The clonotype was recovered from a young man in good health and CMV-seropositive. This chain links TRBV5-1 with TRBJ1-1, with 8 bases aligning to TRBD1. Material: PBMCs. In nucleotides, the CDR3 is TGCGCCAGCAGCCTCGACAGGGGAGGCACTGAAGCTTTCTTT. This sequence encodes CASSLDRGGTEAFF.